This T cell receptor (beta chain) was retrieved from a study of control samples from healthy donors and cancer patients. Germline assignment: CDR1 SGHRS and CDR2 YFSETQ. V lost 4 bases and J lost 6; bases outside the gene matches: 4. This CDR3 spans 13 amino acids. This table comes from immunoSEQ multiplex PCR, and its TCRdb copy is limited to in-frame clones, with some not included. The sample gives 130,000 to 150,000 clones, roughly 94% of which show up once; approximately 14% is in the top ten. Sequencing was carried out using PBMCs. The clonotype originates from a man aged 60 to 69 with colorectal cancer. The chain couples TRBV5-1 to TRBJ1-3, with 7 bases fitting TRBD1. CDR3 nucleotides: TGCGCCAGCAGCGGGGGACAGACAAACACCATATATTTT. Protein: CASSGGQTNTIYF.